The 21 T cell receptor beta chains listed next were all sequenced from one sample in a study of blood T cell repertoires in COVID-19 (dated by TCRdb to between 2020 and 2021). The library was obtained by the immunoSEQ multiplex PCR assay. TCRdb re-hosts the immuneACCESS table, in-frame sequences only. Its copies lack some clones; in the studies checked, an unresolved V gene accounts for under half of them, and the cause for the rest is not known. Here the sample has 35,000 to 45,000 clones; 85% occur a single time. Approximately 9.1% of the sample comes from the top ten. Sequencing used peripheral blood. The origin of the receptors is a human donor in a cohort sampled during active COVID-19.

The rearrangement links TRBV7-3 to TRBJ2-1, with 8 nucleotides matching TRBD2. The CDR3 has 17 residues. Trimming at V came to 2 bases and at J to 10 bases, leaving 16 bases not matched to a gene. The V gene's germline CDR1 is SGHTA and CDR2 FQGTGA. DNA for the CDR3: TGTGCCAGCAGCTTAGGGCCCCGAGGAGCGGGAGACAGCGAGCAGTTCTTC. Its translation is CASSLGPRGAGDSEQFF.

The chain combines TRBV7-2 with TRBJ2-1; 8 bases fit TRBD1. Germline trimming cut 2 bases from V and 4 bases from J; bases unmatched to any gene: 7. This CDR3 comprises 16 residues. In germline, CDR1 is SGHTA, CDR2 FQGNSA. CDR3 loop: CASSLTGQGTYNEQFF. The CDR3 nucleotides are TGTGCCAGCAGCTTAACAGGACAGGGTACTTACAATGAGCAGTTCTTC.

CDR3 amino acids: CASSQDYLAGTDTQYF. In nucleotides, the CDR3 is TGTGCCAGCAGCCAAGATTACCTCGCGGGCACAGATACGCAGTATTTT. This rearrangement joins TRBV4-2 to TRBJ2-3; D is uncertain. CDR1 and CDR2 (germline): LGHNA, YNFKEQ. Trimming removed 0 bases from V and 1 base from J, with 11 bases in between. The CDR3 covers 16 residues.

This chain uses TRBV7-2 with TRBJ2-1, with 14 bases aligning to TRBD2. V lost 1 base, J lost 4 bases, and 9 bases stayed unmatched. Germline-derived CDR1 and CDR2 are SGHTA and FQGNSA. The CDR3 is made up of 19 amino acids. The CDR3 coding sequence is TGTGCCAGCAGCTTAGGACTAGCGGGGGGGCGGCCCAATTACAATGAGCAGTTCTTC. This codes for CASSLGLAGGRPNYNEQFF.

The V gene is TRBV30, the J gene TRBJ2-3; 9 nucleotides agree with TRBD1. CDR1 is GTSNPN, CDR2 SVGIG, per germline (reference sequence). This CDR3 spans 14 amino acids. Germline trimming cut 1 base from V and 7 bases from J; bases unmatched to any gene: 6. The chain's CDR3 is CAWSALTGGNTQYF. DNA for the CDR3: TGTGCCTGGAGTGCATTGACAGGGGGAAATACGCAGTATTTT.

The chain combines TRBV5-1 with TRBJ2-3; D uncertain. The CDR3 is 16 residues long. V was trimmed by 0 bases and J by 0 bases, leaving 11 bases between them. Germline CDR1 and CDR2: SGHRS and YFSETQ. DNA for the CDR3: TGCGCCAGCAGCTTGGCTCGATCGACTAGCACAGATACGCAGTATTTT. This translates into CASSLARSTSTDTQYF.

This chain links TRBV2 with TRBJ2-6; D unresolved. V was cut by 6 bases and J by 6 bases, with 3 bases left in between. The germline gives CDR1 SNHLY, CDR2 FYNNEI. The CDR3 length is 11 residues. In nucleotides, the CDR3 is TGTGCCAGCAGCGTGGCCAACGTCCTGACTTTC. Translating gives CASSVANVLTF. Supplemented by reference TRBV2 and TRBJ2-6, the full variable domain reads EPEVTQTPSHQVTQMGQEVILRCVPISNHLYFYWYRQILGQKVEFLVSFYNNEISEKSEIFDDQFSVERPDGSNFTLKIRSTKLEDSAMYFCASSVANVLTFGAGSRLTVL.

This chain links TRBV3-1 (or the pseudogene TRBV3-2) with TRBJ1-2, with a possible D match to TRBD1 (6 bases). The V end lost 1 base, the J end lost 5 bases, and 17 bases lay between the germline ends. The CDR3 runs 16 residues. The germline gives CDR1 LGHDT, CDR2 YNNKEL (reference sequence). This chain's CDR3 is CASSQGIIRQAYGYTF. The CDR3 DNA sequence: TGTGCCAGCAGCCAAGGGATAATTCGACAGGCTTATGGCTACACCTTC.

This CDR3 reads CASKVRQLICSNTEAFF. The CDR3 DNA sequence: TGCGCCAGCAAAGTCCGACAACTCATCTGTTCGAACACTGAAGCTTTCTTT. The V gene is TRBV23-1, the J gene TRBJ1-1, with D hard to call. TRBV23-1 is classed as an ORF, of uncertain function. Trimming took 7 bases from V and 1 from J, leaving 22 bases between them. The CDR3 extends over 17 amino acids.

This chain joins TRBV5-5 and TRBJ2-1; D gene ambiguous. CDR3 length: 14 amino acids. V dropped 6 bases and J dropped 3 bases, with 13 bases sitting between them. Germline CDR1 and CDR2: SGHKS and YYEKEE (reference sequence). The CDR3 protein is CASTRGSIYNEQFF. CDR3 coding DNA: TGTGCCAGCACCCGAGGCAGCATCTACAATGAGCAGTTCTTC.

This clone was picked up one time. This chain joins TRBV9 and TRBJ2-3, with 12 bases fitting TRBD2. CDR3 length: 17 residues. CDR1 SGDLS and CDR2 YYNGEE come from the germline V gene. V was clipped by 3 bases and J by 3 bases; unmatched bases: 8. The CDR3 nucleotides are TGTGCCAGCAGCGAGGGCATGACTAGCGGGAGAACAGATACGCAGTATTTT. Translating it yields CASSEGMTSGRTDTQYF.

This chain joins TRBV19 and TRBJ2-6, with D unresolved. V lost 6 bases and J lost 2, with 8 bases in between. This CDR3 comprises 14 residues. Germline assignment: CDR1 LNHDA and CDR2 SQIVND (reference sequence). The CDR3 loop is CASSQLPGANVLTF. The CDR3 DNA sequence: TGTGCCAGTAGCCAGTTGCCTGGGGCCAACGTCCTGACTTTC.

V usage is TRBV11-2 and J usage is TRBJ2-5; TRBD2 is a possible D gene (5 bases). Trimming removed 5 bases from V and 1 base from J, with 17 bases in between. Per germline, CDR1 SGHAT and CDR2 FQNNGV. The CDR3 runs to 16 residues. In DNA, the CDR3 is TGTGCCAGCAGCCCCTACGGGATATCCCCCCAAGAGACCCAGTACTTC. This gives the protein CASSPYGISPQETQYF.

The J gene is TRBJ1-6, the V gene TRBV7-8; possibly TRBD1 for D (5 bases). V was clipped by 4 bases and J by 4 bases, with 14 bases between them. Germline lookup yields CDR1 SGHVS and CDR2 FQNEAQ. CDR3 length: 16 amino acids. The CDR3 sequence is CASSSGTQEYNSPLHF. The CDR3 DNA is TGTGCCAGCAGCTCCGGGACTCAAGAGTATAATTCACCCCTCCACTTT.

This clone was seen once. The rearrangement links TRBV4-3 to TRBJ1-1, with TRBD1 as a possible D gene (5 bases). The V gene's germline CDR1 is LGHNA and CDR2 YSLEER. The length of the CDR3 is 13 residues. V lost 0 bases and J lost 4, with 6 bases in between. For the CDR3, the DNA is TGCGCCAGCAGCCAAGAGACAGTCACTGAAGCTTTCTTT. Amino acid sequence: CASSQETVTEAFF.

J is TRBJ2-3 and V is TRBV24-1; 13 bases are a match to TRBD2. Per germline, CDR1 KGHDR and CDR2 SFDVKD. This CDR3 is 15 amino acids long. V gave up 9 bases and J gave up 6 bases; unmatched junction bases: 8. The CDR3 region is CATSGTSGVGDTQYF. The CDR3, as DNA: TGTGCCACCTCGGGGACTAGCGGGGTCGGGGATACGCAGTATTTT.

The chain couples TRBV29-1 to TRBJ1-2, with 7 positions matching TRBD1. The CDR3 covers 13 residues. The germline V gene has CDR1 SQVTM and CDR2 ANQGSEA. The trim removed 6 bases at V and 4 bases at J, leaving 8 bases unmatched. The CDR3 region is CSVGGGGLYGYTF. In nucleotides, the CDR3 is TGCAGCGTAGGTGGAGGGGGCCTCTATGGCTACACCTTC.

This CDR3 reads CASSFGAPGELFF. DNA for the CDR3: TGTGCCAGCAGTTTCGGTGCCCCCGGGGAGCTGTTTTTT. This rearrangement joins TRBV6-5 to TRBJ2-2; no clear D gene. CDR1 and CDR2 (germline): MNHEY, SVGAGI. Trimming took 4 bases from V and 6 from J, leaving 9 bases between them. CDR3 length: 13 amino acids.

This chain links TRBV6-5 with TRBJ2-3; D is unresolved. The CDR3 is 12 amino acids. With 8 bases removed from V and 5 bases from J, the gap between germline ends came to 11 bases. Germline CDR1 MNHEY, CDR2 SVGAGI. CDR3 loop: CASVVNRDTQYF. Written as DNA, the CDR3 is TGTGCCAGCGTCGTAAACAGAGATACGCAGTATTTT.

This sequence joins TRBV5-1 and TRBJ2-5, with a weak D call TRBD1 (5 bases). This CDR3 region has 14 residues. Trimming shortened V by 0 bases and J by 5 bases, and 11 bases separated the two germline ends. The V gene's germline CDR1 is SGHRS and CDR2 YFSETQ. CDR3 sequence: CASSLGGGAETQYF. The CDR3 nucleotides are TGCGCCAGCAGCTTGGGTGGTGGGGCGGAGACCCAGTACTTC.

This chain links TRBV9 with TRBJ2-7; TRBD2 matches at 11 bases. V gave up 4 bases and J gave up 3 bases; unmatched junction bases: 6. Germline V lookup: CDR1 SGDLS, CDR2 YYNGEE. This CDR3 spans 15 amino acids. Written as DNA, the CDR3 is TGTGCCAGCAGCTTCGGGACTAGCGGCGGCTACGAGCAGTACTTC. Encoded protein: CASSFGTSGGYEQYF.